The clone carrying this T cell receptor (beta chain) was detected only once. Its specificity is not known. This specimen belongs to a study of shared clonotypes between healthy human individuals. Nashville, Tennessee was home to all donors, who were Caucasian adults. Overall study results and limits: Clonotype sharing across a few donors was observed for about 4.8% of naive CD4 clonotypes. Naive subsets tended to show greater estimated richness than memory subsets. Sample collection involved blood only; tissue repertoires are likely different.

The table came from immunoSEQ multiplex PCR; TCRdb's copy has only in-frame clones and leaves some out. Here the sample spans 2 million to 2.5 million clones, around 90% being singletons. The CDR3 runs 14 residues. Germline CDR1 SGHRS, CDR2 YFSETQ. Trimming stripped 2 bases from V and 1 base from J, with 8 bases between. V gene TRBV5-1 combines with J gene TRBJ2-3; D unresolved. Sequenced sample: naive CD4+ T cells from PBMCs. As for subset: CD45RA+ positively selected. The receptor was derived from a man in his late teens or twenties in good health. Some clones in this sample may be carry-over from other donors' samples. The CDR3: CASSFPQRTDTQYF. For the CDR3, the DNA is TGCGCCAGCAGCTTCCCACAGCGCACAGATACGCAGTATTTT.